These T cell receptor beta chains were read from a single sample in a study of blood T cells in healthy people across ages. TCRdb reprocessed the 5' RACE reads via MiXCR and lists one record per CDR3 protein. The repertoire holds around 1.5 million distinct CDR3 sequences, with around 35% as singletons. Sequenced: blood. Every receptor here comes from a woman aged 25-40 years in good health. Both conserved end residues are part of each CDR3. The D gene is left open where the match is weak. Clone size is shown for a subset of rows, as once, few, many or a class of expanded clone.

.	TRBV20-1	.	TRBJ1-1	CSATDGGNTEAFF
.	TRBV6-5	.	TRBJ1-1	CASSSHRGQPEAFF
.	TRBV9	.	TRBJ2-5	CASSVEGGLKETQYF
few	TRBV20-1	TRBD1	TRBJ1-2	CGARDRTGFNYGYTF
.	TRBV11-2	.	TRBJ1-2	CASSPTMAADYGYTF
.	TRBV6-1	.	TRBJ2-5	CASSEEGRPETQYF
.	TRBV28	.	TRBJ2-1	CAHSAASYNERFF
many	TRBV4-1	.	TRBJ2-7	CASSQEYVSNLDEQYF
.	TRBV7-6	TRBD2	TRBJ2-5	CASSLGLAGEGTQYF
.	TRBV7-2	.	TRBJ2-5	CASSLRRGEKTQYF
.	TRBV20-1	.	TRBJ2-5	CSARTRETQYF
.	TRBV28	.	.	CASSFGVYEQYF
few	TRBV7-9	.	TRBJ2-3	CASSPVDGRGDTQYF
.	TRBV2	.	TRBJ2-7	CASRGARPGGEQYF
.	TRBV28	TRBD1	TRBJ1-2	CASRTGTGRRMGNPNYGYTF